This T cell receptor (beta chain) is from a study of T cell responses to AZD1222 COVID-19 vaccine. The table came from immunoSEQ multiplex PCR; TCRdb's copy has only in-frame clones and leaves some out. The top ten hold approximately 9.8% of the sample, which has 55,000 to 85,000 clones, over 80% seen once. Sequenced material: peripheral blood, taken on day 0 of AZD1222 vaccination. The TCR comes from an adult in good health.

This chain's CDR3 is CASSPRARTSEQYF. CDR3 nucleotide sequence: TGTGCCAGCTCACCACGGGCTAGGACGTCCGAGCAGTACTTC. V gene TRBV18 combines with J gene TRBJ2-7; D is undetermined. This CDR3 comprises 14 residues. V lost 1 base and J 6 bases, leaving 13 bases between the germline ends. Germline-derived CDR1 and CDR2 are KGHSH and LQKENI.